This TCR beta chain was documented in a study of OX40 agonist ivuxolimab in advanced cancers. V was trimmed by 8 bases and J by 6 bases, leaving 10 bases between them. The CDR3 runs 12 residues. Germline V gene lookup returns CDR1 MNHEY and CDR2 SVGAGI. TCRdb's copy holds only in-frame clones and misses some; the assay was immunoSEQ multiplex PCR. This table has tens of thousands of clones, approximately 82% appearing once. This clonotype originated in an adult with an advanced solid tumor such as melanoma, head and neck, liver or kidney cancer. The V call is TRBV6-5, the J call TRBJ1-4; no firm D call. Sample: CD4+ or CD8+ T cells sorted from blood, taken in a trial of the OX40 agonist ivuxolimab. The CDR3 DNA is TGTGCCAGCGCTGGAAGAGATGAAAAACTGTTTTTT. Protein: CASAGRDEKLFF.